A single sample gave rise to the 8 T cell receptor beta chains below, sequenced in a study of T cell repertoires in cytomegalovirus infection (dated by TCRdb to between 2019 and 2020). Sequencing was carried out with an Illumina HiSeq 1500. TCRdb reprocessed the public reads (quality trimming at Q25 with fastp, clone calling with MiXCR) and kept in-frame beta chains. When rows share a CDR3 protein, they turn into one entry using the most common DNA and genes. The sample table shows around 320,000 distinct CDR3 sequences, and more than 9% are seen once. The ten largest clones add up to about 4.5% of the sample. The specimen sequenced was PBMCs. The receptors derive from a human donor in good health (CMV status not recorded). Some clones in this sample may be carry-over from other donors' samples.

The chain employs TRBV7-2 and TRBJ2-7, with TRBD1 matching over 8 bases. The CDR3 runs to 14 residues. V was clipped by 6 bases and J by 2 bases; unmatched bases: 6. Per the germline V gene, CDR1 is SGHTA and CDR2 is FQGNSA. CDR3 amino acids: CASRRMTGAYEQYF. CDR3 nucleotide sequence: TGTGCCAGCAGAAGAATGACAGGGGCCTACGAGCAGTACTTC.

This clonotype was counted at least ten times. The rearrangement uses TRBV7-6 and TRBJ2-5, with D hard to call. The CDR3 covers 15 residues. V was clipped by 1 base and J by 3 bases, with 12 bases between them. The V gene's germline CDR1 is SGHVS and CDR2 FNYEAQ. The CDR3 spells CASSLVKTKEETQYF. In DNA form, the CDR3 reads TGTGCCAGCAGCTTAGTAAAGACAAAAGAAGAGACCCAGTACTTC.

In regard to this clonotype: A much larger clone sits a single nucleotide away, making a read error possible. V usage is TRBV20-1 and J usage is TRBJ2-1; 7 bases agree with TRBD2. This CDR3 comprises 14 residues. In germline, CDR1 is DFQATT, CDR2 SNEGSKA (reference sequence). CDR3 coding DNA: TGCAGTGCTAGAGTCAGCGGGGCTTACAATGCGCAGTTCTTC. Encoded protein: CSARVSGAYNAQFF.

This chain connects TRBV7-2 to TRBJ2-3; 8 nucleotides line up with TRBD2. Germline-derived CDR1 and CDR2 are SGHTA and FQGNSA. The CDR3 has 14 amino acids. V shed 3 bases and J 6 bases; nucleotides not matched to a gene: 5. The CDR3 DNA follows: TGTGCCAGCAGCTTGGGGGCTAGCGGGGATACGCAGTATTTT. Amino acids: CASSLGASGDTQYF. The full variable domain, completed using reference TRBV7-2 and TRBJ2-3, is GAGVSQSPSNKVTEKGKDVELRCDPISGHTALYWYRQSLGQGLEFLIYFQGNSAPDKSGLPSDRFSAERTGGSVSTLTIQRTQQEDSAVYLCASSLGASGDTQYFGPGTRLTVL.

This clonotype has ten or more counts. DNA of the CDR3: TGTGCCAGCAGTGAATCAGGGGGCAACTATGGCTACACCTTC. Its protein product is CASSESGGNYGYTF. J is TRBJ1-2 and V is TRBV25-1, with 8 bases lining up with TRBD1. The germline gives CDR1 MGHDK, CDR2 SYGVNS. Trimming took 1 base from V and 2 from J; bases not matched to a gene: 0. CDR3 length: 14 amino acids.

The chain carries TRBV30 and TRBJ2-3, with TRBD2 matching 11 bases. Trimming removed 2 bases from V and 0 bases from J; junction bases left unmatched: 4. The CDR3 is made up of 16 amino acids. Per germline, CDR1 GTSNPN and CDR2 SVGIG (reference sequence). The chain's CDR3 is CAWSRRLAGSTDTQYF. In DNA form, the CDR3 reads TGTGCCTGGAGTCGACGACTAGCGGGGAGCACAGATACGCAGTATTTT.

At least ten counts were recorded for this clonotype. CDR3 sequence reads: CASSPLSTQYF. The CDR3 region has the DNA TGTGCCAGTAGCCCGCTCTCTACCCAGTACTTC. This sequence joins TRBV7-2 and TRBJ2-5; D is undetermined. Trimming removed 9 bases from V and 8 bases from J, with 13 bases in between. Germline loops: CDR1 SGHTA, CDR2 FQGNSA. The CDR3 is made up of 11 amino acids.

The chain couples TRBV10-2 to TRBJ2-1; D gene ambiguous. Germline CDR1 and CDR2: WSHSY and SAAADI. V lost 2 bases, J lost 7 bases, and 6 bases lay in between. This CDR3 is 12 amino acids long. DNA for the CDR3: TGCGCCAGCAGTGAGCGGGCAAATGAGCAGTTCTTC. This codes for CASSERANEQFF.